The present T cell receptor beta chain was sequenced within a study of identical twins (dated by TCRdb to the mid-2010s). Study-level background: To test whether fetal clonotypes persist, the study used deep sequencing on TCR alpha and beta repertoires from monozygotic twins, unrelated adults of various ages, and cord blood. Replicate twin experiments were performed at different times using different library preparation protocols to rule out contamination. Points the paper makes about the study in general: Compared with coincidental sharing between unrelated individuals, out-of-frame TCR alpha sequences shared between twins had an excess of sequences with low generation probability. Because the same donors could not be followed over many years, the conclusions depended on cross-sectional statistical analysis. In monozygotic twins, recombination models systematically underestimated out-of-frame TCR alpha sharing, but the models matched the sharing seen between unrelated individuals. In beta out-of-frame sequences, excess twin sharing was weaker, because having fewer shared sequences lowered the signal-to-noise ratio. Fewer insertions were carried by abundant cord blood beta clonotypes, a similar but weaker trend appeared in young adult naive repertoires, and no such trend appeared in memory repertoires. Zero-insertion analyses could be partly confounded by invariant T cells such as MAIT and iNKT, though diverse VJ usage argued against such confounding for most clonotypes.

Only healthy Caucasian donors were included. To prepare the library, 5' RACE was applied. For sequencing, an Illumina HiSeq 2000 was employed. Template switching introduced a universal primer binding site; the final cDNA contained a unique molecular identifier, enabling accurate counting of TCR cDNA molecules. First-strand cDNA for TCR alpha and beta chains was synthesized from specific primers in the conserved constant-segment region. To control for contamination, each cDNA library was double barcoded with a SMART-Mk sample barcode plus Illumina barcodes. TruSeq adapter sequences, together with Illumina sample barcodes, were added in two successive PCR steps. TCR alpha and beta cDNA libraries were sequenced on the Illumina HiSeq platform with custom primers. Per the authors' processing: MiGEC processed the raw reads to extract unique molecular identifiers, while MiXCR was used to determine the CDR3 positions. Recombination models were inferred per individual with the repgenHMM and IGoR tools using an EM algorithm. Shared clonotypes were analyzed with the tcR package in R, and sharing was normalized by the product of cloneset sizes. To study raw recombination without the effects of thymic and clonal selection, out-of-frame nonproductive sequences were analyzed. TCRdb cleaned the public reads at Q25 with fastp, built clones with MiXCR and kept in-frame beta chains. Rows are combined by CDR3 protein, so each entry shows the most common genes and DNA. The V and J calls shown here were made by TCRdb, not taken from the authors' results. For this sample there are 1.5 million to 2 million distinct CDR3 sequences; more than 30% appear just once. The ten most abundant clones make up about 0.27% of the sample.

In regard to this clonotype: Which antigen it targets is not known. Base qualities are not recorded, but no much larger clone differs from it by a single base.

Looking up the germline V gene (reference sequence) yields CDR1 LGHDT and CDR2 YNNKEL. Trimming removed 0 bases from V and 4 bases from J, leaving 19 bases between the germline ends. The CDR3 numbers 17 residues from cysteine through phenylalanine. Left in the record is the CDR3 DNA by itself, 51 bases read in frame from the first base. The sequence links TRBV3-1 to TRBJ2-7; 6 matching bases give a weak D call of TRBD2. The clonotype was recovered from a newborn girl in good health. Sequenced: cord blood. The nucleotide sequence is TGTGCCAGCAGCCAAGATTTCCCCAAGGGACTTAAATACGAGCAGTACTTC. Its translation reads: CASSQDFPKGLKYEQYF.